A selection of T cell receptor beta chains follows, all from one sample in a study of patients and donors after allogeneic stem cell transplantation. TCRdb analysed the RT-PCR reads with MiXCR anew, one entry per CDR3 protein. Here the sample spans about a million distinct CDR3 sequences, 15% to 20% being singletons. The sequenced sample was blood, either unsorted or a sorted T cell fraction (not recorded which). The receptors were gathered from a human donor who was either an allogeneic HSCT recipient or a stem cell or donor lymphocyte infusion donor (not recorded which). It is not recorded whose cells these are; they may come from a transplant donor. The CDR3 runs from the conserved cysteine through the conserved F or W. A D gene is named only where the DNA matches it firmly. Size values are once, few and many counts, or a class for expanded clones, and some rows have none.

cdr3_aa: CATSRDRAGGWETQYF
cdr3_nt: TGTGCCACCAGCAGAGATAGGGCAGGGGGCTGGGAGACCCAGTACTTC
j_call: TRBJ2-5
v_call: TRBV15
d_call: TRBD1
clone_size: .

cdr3_aa: CASNNGVPPHNEQFF
cdr3_nt: TGTGCCAGCAACAACGGGGTTCCGCCCCACAATGAGCAGTTCTTC
j_call: TRBJ2-1
v_call: TRBV7-6
d_call: .
clone_size: .

cdr3_aa: CASSVAGTLYNEQFF
cdr3_nt: TGTGCCAGCAGCGTAGCCGGGACGCTCTATAATGAGCAGTTCTTC
j_call: TRBJ2-1
v_call: TRBV9
d_call: .
clone_size: .

cdr3_aa: CATSDWGGSYNEQFF
cdr3_nt: TGTGCCACCAGTGATTGGGGGGGTTCCTACAATGAGCAGTTCTTC
j_call: TRBJ2-1
v_call: TRBV24-1
d_call: TRBD2
clone_size: .

cdr3_aa: CASSPTSGVANEQFF
cdr3_nt: TGTGCCAGCAGCCCTACTAGCGGGGTGGCCAATGAGCAGTTCTTC
j_call: TRBJ2-1
v_call: TRBV9
d_call: TRBD2
clone_size: .

cdr3_aa: CASSYIGTRLVYEQFF
cdr3_nt: TGTGCCAGCAGTTACATAGGGACTAGGCTTGTTTATGAGCAGTTCTTC
j_call: TRBJ2-1
v_call: TRBV6-2/TRBV6-3
d_call: TRBD2
clone_size: few

cdr3_aa: CASSSAGQPQHF
cdr3_nt: TGTGCCAGCAGCTCAGCAGGACAGCCCCAGCATTTT
j_call: TRBJ1-5
v_call: TRBV7-6
d_call: .
clone_size: many

cdr3_aa: CASSFTGVNTGELFF
cdr3_nt: TGTGCCAGCAGTTTTACGGGAGTGAACACCGGGGAGCTGTTTTTT
j_call: TRBJ2-2
v_call: TRBV12-3/TRBV12-4
d_call: .
clone_size: few

cdr3_aa: CAISVPPDTQYF
cdr3_nt: TGTGCCATCAGTGTCCCCCCCGATACGCAGTATTTT
j_call: TRBJ2-3
v_call: TRBV10-3
d_call: .
clone_size: many

cdr3_aa: CASSDRGLNGYTF
cdr3_nt: TGTGCCAGCAGCGACCGGGGGCTGAATGGCTACACCTTC
j_call: TRBJ1-2
v_call: TRBV7-9
d_call: .
clone_size: .

cdr3_aa: CASSSAVRRHYGYTF
cdr3_nt: TGTGCCAGCTCCAGCGCCGTGCGGCGGCACTATGGCTACACCTTC
j_call: TRBJ1-2
v_call: TRBV18
d_call: .
clone_size: .

cdr3_aa: CASSVEPGGALSGYTF
cdr3_nt: TGTGCCAGCAGCGTAGAGCCGGGGGGGGCGCTTAGTGGCTACACCTTC
j_call: TRBJ1-2
v_call: TRBV9
d_call: .
clone_size: few

cdr3_aa: CASSDFIGLPSSYNEQFF
cdr3_nt: TGTGCCAGCAGTGACTTTATCGGCTTACCAAGCTCCTACAATGAGCAGTTCTTC
j_call: TRBJ2-1
v_call: TRBV2
d_call: .
clone_size: few

cdr3_aa: CASSLNWPAGKGEQFF
cdr3_nt: TGCGCCAGCAGCTTGAATTGGCCGGCCGGGAAGGGCGAGCAGTTCTTC
j_call: TRBJ2-1
v_call: TRBV5-1
d_call: .
clone_size: few

cdr3_aa: CSARDRPGGFSKNIQYF
cdr3_nt: TGCAGTGCTAGAGATCGTCCAGGGGGCTTTTCCAAAAACATTCAGTACTTC
j_call: TRBJ2-4
v_call: TRBV20-1
d_call: TRBD1
clone_size: .

cdr3_aa: CASSQGGIQYF
cdr3_nt: TGTGCCAGCAGCCAAGGGGGGATCCAGTACTTC
j_call: TRBJ2-5
v_call: TRBV7-9
d_call: .
clone_size: .

cdr3_aa: CASSPRTSYTETQYF
cdr3_nt: TGCGCCAGCAGCCCACGAACTAGTTATACAGAGACCCAGTACTTC
j_call: TRBJ2-5
v_call: TRBV5-1
d_call: .
clone_size: .

cdr3_aa: CASSPDRVTGELFF
cdr3_nt: TGTGCCAGCAGTCCGGACAGGGTAACCGGGGAGCTGTTTTTT
j_call: TRBJ2-2
v_call: TRBV12-3/TRBV12-4
d_call: TRBD1
clone_size: many

cdr3_aa: CASSARRGYEQYF
cdr3_nt: TGTGCCAGCAGTGCAAGGAGGGGCTACGAGCAGTACTTC
j_call: TRBJ2-7
v_call: TRBV25-1
d_call: .
clone_size: .

cdr3_aa: CASSQPGQGGTDTQYF
cdr3_nt: TGTGCCAGCAGTCAACCGGGACAGGGTGGCACAGATACGCAGTATTTT
j_call: TRBJ2-3
v_call: TRBV12-3/TRBV12-4
d_call: TRBD1
clone_size: few

cdr3_aa: CASSARQGAVYF
cdr3_nt: TGTGCCAGCAGCGCCCGACAGGGAGCGGTATATTTT
j_call: TRBJ1-3
v_call: TRBV7-2
d_call: TRBD1
clone_size: .

cdr3_aa: CASSLGKTGTGELFF
cdr3_nt: TGCGCCAGCAGCTTGGGGAAGACAGGGACCGGGGAGCTGTTTTTT
j_call: TRBJ2-2
v_call: TRBV5-1
d_call: TRBD1
clone_size: few

cdr3_aa: CASRQGGEQYF
cdr3_nt: TGTGCCAGCAGGCAGGGCGGGGAGCAGTACTTC
j_call: TRBJ2-7
v_call: TRBV7-9
d_call: .
clone_size: many

cdr3_aa: CASSLVAGDLTDTQYF
cdr3_nt: TGTGCCAGCAGCCTCGTAGCGGGGGATTTGACAGATACGCAGTATTTT
j_call: TRBJ2-3
v_call: TRBV7-6
d_call: TRBD2
clone_size: .

cdr3_aa: CASANWGRESNQPQHF
cdr3_nt: TGTGCAAGCGCAAATTGGGGCAGGGAGAGCAATCAGCCCCAGCATTTT
j_call: TRBJ1-5
v_call: TRBV7-8
d_call: .
clone_size: .

cdr3_aa: CATSSVTEQGPYGYTF
cdr3_nt: TGTGCCACCAGCTCGGTTACAGAACAGGGACCTTATGGCTACACCTTC
j_call: TRBJ1-2
v_call: TRBV24-1
d_call: .
clone_size: few

cdr3_aa: CASSQILSGENTEAFF
cdr3_nt: TGCGCCAGCAGCCAAATCCTTTCCGGCGAGAACACTGAAGCTTTCTTT
j_call: TRBJ1-1
v_call: TRBV5-1
d_call: .
clone_size: many

cdr3_aa: CASSFAGLRTTTLNTEAFF
cdr3_nt: TGTGCCAGCAGTTTTGCGGGCCTCAGGACAACTACTTTGAACACTGAAGCTTTCTTT
j_call: TRBJ1-1
v_call: TRBV12-3/TRBV12-4
d_call: .
clone_size: few

cdr3_aa: CASSRQGLPYEQYF
cdr3_nt: TGTGCCAGCAGTCGCCAGGGTTTGCCCTACGAGCAGTACTTC
j_call: TRBJ2-7
v_call: TRBV27
d_call: .
clone_size: .

cdr3_aa: CSVVVWNEQYF
cdr3_nt: TGCAGCGTTGTCGTGTGGAACGAGCAGTACTTC
j_call: TRBJ2-7
v_call: TRBV29-1
d_call: .
clone_size: .

cdr3_aa: CSAETGEETQYF
cdr3_nt: TGCAGTGCCGAGACAGGGGAAGAGACCCAGTACTTC
j_call: TRBJ2-5
v_call: TRBV20-1
d_call: TRBD1
clone_size: .

cdr3_aa: CASSHGTAGGSYEQYF
cdr3_nt: TGTGCCAGCAGCCATGGGACCGCCGGTGGGTCCTACGAGCAGTACTTC
j_call: TRBJ2-7
v_call: TRBV4-2
d_call: .
clone_size: .

cdr3_aa: CATSSASTNGYTF
cdr3_nt: TGTGCCACCAGTTCAGCTAGTACAAACGGCTACACCTTC
j_call: TRBJ1-2
v_call: TRBV24-1
d_call: .
clone_size: .

cdr3_aa: CASRVLYRSGDYGYTF
cdr3_nt: TGTGCCAGCAGGGTCCTTTACCGCAGCGGGGACTATGGCTACACCTTC
j_call: TRBJ1-2
v_call: TRBV6-1
d_call: .
clone_size: .

cdr3_aa: CASSFGGVDEQFF
cdr3_nt: TGTGCCAGCAGTTTCGGGGGGGTGGATGAGCAGTTCTTC
j_call: TRBJ2-1
v_call: TRBV2
d_call: TRBD2
clone_size: .

cdr3_aa: CASSSRTSGGSSYNEQFF
cdr3_nt: TGCGCCAGCAGCTCCCGGACTAGCGGGGGTAGCTCCTACAATGAGCAGTTCTTC
j_call: TRBJ2-1
v_call: TRBV5-1
d_call: TRBD2
clone_size: many

cdr3_aa: CSASEFGIQYF
cdr3_nt: TGCAGTGCTAGCGAGTTCGGCATTCAGTACTTC
j_call: TRBJ2-4
v_call: TRBV20-1
d_call: .
clone_size: .

cdr3_aa: CASSQDSHYGYTF
cdr3_nt: TGTGCCAGCAGCCAAGATAGTCACTATGGCTACACCTTC
j_call: TRBJ1-2
v_call: TRBV3-1
d_call: .
clone_size: few

cdr3_aa: CASSSVGLAGDEQFF
cdr3_nt: TGTGCCAGCAGTTCGGTTGGGCTAGCGGGAGATGAGCAGTTCTTC
j_call: TRBJ2-1
v_call: TRBV25-1
d_call: TRBD2
clone_size: .

cdr3_aa: CASSQESGANYGYTF
cdr3_nt: TGCGCCAGCAGCCAAGAGTCCGGCGCTAACTATGGCTACACCTTC
j_call: TRBJ1-2
v_call: TRBV4-3
d_call: .
clone_size: .

cdr3_aa: CASSLSVLSNQPQHF
cdr3_nt: TGTGCCAGCAGTTTATCCGTTCTGTCCAATCAGCCCCAGCATTTT
j_call: TRBJ1-5
v_call: TRBV12-3/TRBV12-4
d_call: .
clone_size: .

cdr3_aa: CSASAGQASNQPQHF
cdr3_nt: TGCAGTGCTAGTGCGGGACAGGCCAGCAATCAGCCCCAGCATTTT
j_call: TRBJ1-5
v_call: TRBV20-1
d_call: TRBD1
clone_size: few

cdr3_aa: CASSFHEGLAGPSYNEQFF
cdr3_nt: TGTGCCAGCAGTTTTCATGAGGGACTAGCGGGTCCTTCCTACAATGAGCAGTTCTTC
j_call: TRBJ2-1
v_call: TRBV12-3/TRBV12-4
d_call: TRBD2
clone_size: many

cdr3_aa: CASSLLGGLDNSPLHF
cdr3_nt: TGTGCCAGCAGCCTCCTTGGGGGGCTTGATAATTCACCCCTCCACTTT
j_call: TRBJ1-6
v_call: TRBV2
d_call: .
clone_size: .

cdr3_aa: CASSEWEGPDTQYF
cdr3_nt: TGTGCCAGCAGTGAATGGGAGGGCCCAGATACGCAGTATTTT
j_call: TRBJ2-3
v_call: TRBV25-1
d_call: TRBD2
clone_size: many

cdr3_aa: CASSPDSRHIQYF
cdr3_nt: TGTGCCAGCAGCCCCGACAGTCGGCACATTCAGTACTTC
j_call: TRBJ2-4
v_call: TRBV6-1
d_call: .
clone_size: .

cdr3_aa: CSAKAGGYTEAFF
cdr3_nt: TGCAGTGCTAAGGCAGGGGGTTACACTGAAGCTTTCTTT
j_call: TRBJ1-1
v_call: TRBV20-1
d_call: TRBD1
clone_size: few

cdr3_aa: CASRENSRVNTEAFF
cdr3_nt: TGTGCCAGCAGAGAAAACTCCAGGGTGAACACTGAAGCTTTCTTT
j_call: TRBJ1-1
v_call: TRBV7-9
d_call: .
clone_size: few

cdr3_aa: CASSPLAGVAYEQYF
cdr3_nt: TGTGCCAGCAGCCCACTAGCGGGAGTTGCCTACGAGCAGTACTTC
j_call: TRBJ2-7
v_call: TRBV7-9
d_call: TRBD2
clone_size: .

cdr3_aa: CSAKILAGSYNEQFF
cdr3_nt: TGCAGTGCTAAGATCCTAGCGGGATCCTACAATGAGCAGTTCTTC
j_call: TRBJ2-1
v_call: TRBV20-1
d_call: TRBD2
clone_size: few

cdr3_aa: CASSQVDGYTF
cdr3_nt: TGTGCCAGCAGCCAAGTTGACGGCTACACCTTC
j_call: TRBJ1-2
v_call: TRBV21-1
d_call: .
clone_size: .

cdr3_aa: CASSASRTDSPLHF
cdr3_nt: TGTGCCAGCAGCGCATCTAGGACAGATTCACCCCTCCACTTT
j_call: TRBJ1-6
v_call: TRBV9
d_call: .
clone_size: .

cdr3_aa: CASSPQTEQFF
cdr3_nt: TGTGCCAGCAGTCCGCAGACTGAGCAGTTCTTC
j_call: TRBJ2-1
v_call: TRBV12-3/TRBV12-4
d_call: .
clone_size: many

cdr3_aa: CASSLQSMNTEAFF
cdr3_nt: TGTGCCAGCAGTCTACAGTCTATGAACACTGAAGCTTTCTTT
j_call: TRBJ1-1
v_call: TRBV12-3/TRBV12-4
d_call: .
clone_size: many

cdr3_aa: CASSHGVAGGADTQYF
cdr3_nt: TGTGCCAGCAGTCACGGAGTAGCGGGGGGAGCAGATACGCAGTATTTT
j_call: TRBJ2-3
v_call: TRBV12-3/TRBV12-4
d_call: TRBD2
clone_size: few